The 6 T cell receptor beta chains reported below all come from one sample, sequenced in a study of cytomegalovirus exposure and HLA in healthy donors. The data were produced by immunoSEQ multiplex PCR, yet TCRdb's version contains in-frame clones alone and is incomplete. This sample carries a few hundred thousand clones, around 90% of them seen once, and the ten largest clones take roughly 0.88%. Sample: PBMCs. The receptors were gathered from a man aged 30 to 45 in good health and CMV-seronegative.

This clone was found once. The V gene is TRBV7-8, the J gene TRBJ1-1; TRBD1 matches at 7 bases. The CDR3 sequence is 13 residues long. CDR1 and CDR2 from the germline V gene are SGHVS and FQNEAQ. J gave up 7 bases and V 6 bases, and 8 bases lay outside the gene matches. In DNA, the CDR3 is TGTGCCAGCAGTTGGGACAGAGCCTATGAAGCTTTCTTT. This translates into CASSWDRAYEAFF.

V gene TRBV6-5 combines with J gene TRBJ1-1; D is unclear. The V and J ends lost 8 bases and 0 bases respectively, with 10 bases between them. The CDR3 is 13 residues long. In germline, CDR1 is MNHEY, CDR2 SVGAGI. The CDR3 sequence is CASGRELNTEAFF. DNA of the CDR3: TGTGCCAGCGGTAGGGAGTTGAACACTGAAGCTTTCTTT.

The J gene is TRBJ1-1, the V gene TRBV4-3; D possibly corresponds to TRBD1 (6 bases). Germline V gene lookup returns CDR1 LGHNA and CDR2 YSLEER. The V end was cut by 0 bases, the J end by 7 bases, with 12 bases between. The CDR3 is made up of 14 amino acids. Written as DNA, the CDR3 is TGCGCCAGCAGCCAAGATCTGGGGGCGGATGAAGCTTTCTTT. Residues: CASSQDLGADEAFF.

This clone appeared a single time. The chain joins TRBV19 to TRBJ1-2, with a weak D call TRBD1 (5 bases). Germline V gene lookup returns CDR1 LNHDA and CDR2 SQIVND (reference sequence). The V end lost 2 bases, the J end lost 4 bases, and 8 bases lay between the germline ends. The CDR3 is 13 residues long. CDR3 region: CASSIRQGYGYTF. CDR3 nucleotides: TGTGCCAGTAGTATACGTCAGGGCTATGGCTACACCTTC.

The chain combines TRBV6-6 with TRBJ2-2; no clear D gene. Trimming removed 6 bases from V and 5 bases from J, with 13 bases in between. CDR3 size: 14 residues. Germline V lookup: CDR1 MNHNY, CDR2 SVGAGI (reference sequence). The CDR3 region has the DNA TGTGCCAGCAGCCTCGCTGGCAGGACCGGGGAGCTGTTTTTT. This encodes CASSLAGRTGELFF.

The chain is built from TRBV7-9 and TRBJ1-2; maybe TRBD1 (6 bases). Trimming cost V 5 bases and J 4 bases, with 20 bases left between them. Looked up from germline, CDR1 is SEHNR and CDR2 is FQNEAQ (reference sequence). The CDR3 contains 16 residues. The DNA for the CDR3 is TGTGCCAGCAGCCCCATCGGGGCAGGGGTAGTCTATGGCTACACCTTC. Amino acids: CASSPIGAGVVYGYTF. Based on the CDR3 plus reference TRBV7-9 and TRBJ1-2, the full variable domain is DTGVSQNPRHKITKRGQNVTFRCDPISEHNRLYWYRQTLGQGPEFLTYFQNEAQLEKSRLLSDRFSAERPKGSFSTLEIQRTEQGDSAMYLCASSPIGAGVVYGYTFGSGTRLTVV.